This T cell receptor beta chain was documented in a study of T cell changes during pregnancy in multiple sclerosis. Assay used: immunoSEQ multiplex PCR; TCRdb lists only in-frame clones, some missing. The sample holds tens of thousands of clones, roughly nine tenths seen once. Germline values: CDR1 MGHRA, CDR2 YSYEKL. The CDR3 loop spans 14 amino acids. With V trimmed by 3 bases and J by 9 bases, 7 bases remained unmatched. The source was CD8+ T cells from peripheral blood mononuclear cells, collected before pregnancy. The TCR sequence derives from a female donor with multiple sclerosis, enrolled in a pregnancy study. The chain employs TRBV4-1 and TRBJ2-1, with 8 bases fitting TRBD2. The DNA of the CDR3 is TGCGCCAGCAGCCACCGCTCGGGGGGGGCTGAGCAGTTCTTC. Residues: CASSHRSGGAEQFF.